This T cell receptor (beta chain) was captured by sequencing in a study of CD8 T cells in Susac syndrome. Turning to the study itself: When their blood was taken, the Susac syndrome patients had either not yet had any therapy, were taking corticosteroids, or were taking intravenous immunoglobulin alone.

The authors reverse transcribed roughly 0.5 to 1 ug RNA with random hexamers. TCRdb redid the calling of the immunoSEQ multiplex PCR reads with MiXCR, one entry per CDR3 protein. The repertoire holds about 53,000 distinct CDR3 sequences, with around 93% as singletons. The table lists this clonotype with a few counts. The authors sequenced TCR beta from blood CD8+ and CD4+ T cells. The authors negatively isolated CD8+ and CD4+ T cells and FACS-enriched TEMRA cells. Sample: CD8+ T cells from PBMCs. This receptor was identified in a human donor with Susac syndrome.

For the CDR3, the DNA is TGCAGCGTTGTTCAGGTGGAAGGGTACGAGCAGTACTTC. Translating gives CSVVQVEGYEQYF. The chain links TRBV29-1 to TRBJ2-7; no firm D call. This CDR3 contains 13 residues. V lost 4 bases to trimming and J lost 4 bases, with 14 bases between them. The germline gives CDR1 SQVTM, CDR2 ANQGSEA.